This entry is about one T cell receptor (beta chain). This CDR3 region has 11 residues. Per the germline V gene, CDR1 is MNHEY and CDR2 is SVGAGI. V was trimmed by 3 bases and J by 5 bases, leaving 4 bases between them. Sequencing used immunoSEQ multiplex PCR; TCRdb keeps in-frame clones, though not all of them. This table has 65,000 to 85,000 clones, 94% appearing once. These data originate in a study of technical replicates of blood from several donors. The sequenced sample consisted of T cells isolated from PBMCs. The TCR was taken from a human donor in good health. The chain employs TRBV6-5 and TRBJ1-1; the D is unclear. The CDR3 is CASSYSTEAFF. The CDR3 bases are TGTGCCAGCAGTTATTCGACTGAAGCTTTCTTT.